These T cell receptor beta chains were read from a single sample in a study of T cells expressing NK-cell markers. Following a re-call of the 5' RACE reads, TCRdb has one entry per CDR3 protein and lacks DNA. The listing records around 550,000 distinct CDR3 sequences. The sample comprised blood T cells: a sorted CD56 or NKG2C T cell subset, CD4+ or CD8+ T cells, or bulk PBMC T cells (not recorded which). Receptors originate from a man aged 18-30 years in good health. Each CDR3 is given with its conserved first and last residue. The order of the fields is J gene, V gene, CDR3 protein.

>TRBJ2-4|TRBV6-5
CASSDRRDIQYF
>TRBJ2-1|TRBV5-1
CASSLRAAGVNEQFF
>TRBJ1-3|TRBV12-3/TRBV12-4
CASSHLIPRDRVGGNTIYF
>TRBJ2-1|TRBV12-3/TRBV12-4
CASSPSNEQFF
>TRBJ1-1|TRBV29-1
CSVEDYGLNTEAFF
>TRBJ2-2|TRBV7-3
CASSRGYTGELFF
>TRBJ2-5|TRBV6-2/TRBV6-3
CASSHPGLAGNYHIQETQYF
>TRBJ2-1|TRBV19
CASSIDVPGSGSNEQFF
>TRBJ2-5|TRBV9
CASSVATSGRDETQYF
>TRBJ2-7|TRBV15
CATSPVSGELYEQYF
>TRBJ2-2|TRBV15
CATSRAQHQGELFF
>TRBJ1-1|TRBV29-1
CSATPGQVNTEAFF
>TRBJ2-1|TRBV12-3/TRBV12-4
CASSLGPGGLPYNEQFF
>TRBJ2-3|TRBV27
CASSFDSRSTDTQYF
>TRBJ2-1|TRBV19
CASSTSGAVGNEQFF
>TRBJ2-3|TRBV10-2
CASSESIASYLAYGTQYF
>TRBJ2-1|TRBV29-1
CSVEYSMGDEQFF
>TRBJ1-1|TRBV12-3/TRBV12-4
CASSLLGGSLTFF
>TRBJ1-1|TRBV5-1
CASSLVIGRGMVTEAFF
>TRBJ2-7|TRBV12-3/TRBV12-4
CASSFSRGDGEQYF
>TRBJ2-1|TRBV5-1
CASSHRQAGDEQFF
>TRBJ2-1|TRBV7-7
CASSLGLAGEFEQFF
>TRBJ2-5|TRBV6-1
CASSGLAGVGETQYF
>TRBJ2-5|TRBV6-2/TRBV6-3
CASSYSSGLQETQYF
>TRBJ2-3|TRBV28
CASRGQGLDTQYF
>TRBJ2-5|TRBV7-2
CASSPIRLGVGETQYF
>TRBJ1-1|TRBV19
CASRPRHQNTEAFF
>TRBJ2-7|TRBV5-6
CASTRTSGSSHEQYF
>TRBJ2-1|TRBV20-1
CSAPSLREGSWGEQFF
>TRBJ2-1|TRBV14
CASSPGERAENEQFF
>TRBJ1-5|TRBV18
CASSPSGTENQPQHF
>TRBJ2-3|TRBV11-2
CASSSRLAAEGDTQYF
>TRBJ1-6|TRBV14
CASSRRTGNSPLHF
>TRBJ2-7|TRBV20-1
CSAGTSGRVYEQYF
>TRBJ2-3|TRBV5-1
CASSLAGGTQYF
>TRBJ1-2|TRBV13
CASSLRGWYGYTF
>TRBJ1-1|TRBV13
CASRFKGSTEAFF
>TRBJ2-7|TRBV15
CATSPIRSHEQYF